Below, 24 T cell receptor beta chains from the same sample are listed, as sequenced in a study of blood T cell repertoires in COVID-19. Produced via immunoSEQ multiplex PCR; TCRdb's table is partial and in-frame only. The repertoire has 250,000 to 300,000 clones, around 90% of them found once; the top ten carry 0.95% to 1.3%. Sequencing used PBMCs or T cells enriched from blood (not recorded which). These receptors originate from a woman aged 25 to 39 who had recovered from COVID-19.

The chain combines TRBV10-1 with TRBJ2-1, with D possibly TRBD1 on 6 matching bases. CDR1 is WNHNN, CDR2 SYGVQD, per germline (reference sequence). The CDR3 consists of 16 residues. Trimming took off 2 bases at V and 5 bases at J, with 16 bases between the two ends. CDR3 amino acids: CASSEGGSGGHNEQFF. Written as DNA, the CDR3 is TGCGCCAGCAGTGAGGGGGGCTCAGGCGGACACAATGAGCAGTTCTTC.

In regard to this clone: Other DNA sequences in this specimen translate into the identical CDR3. The V gene is TRBV5-1, the J gene TRBJ2-3, with 8 bases identical to TRBD2. Germline V gene data show CDR1 as SGHRS and CDR2 as YFSETQ. The CDR3 sequence is 16 residues long. Germline trimming cut 0 bases from V and 0 bases from J; bases unmatched to any gene: 3. The CDR3 bases are TGCGCCAGCAGCTTGGGGGCTAGCGGGAGCACAGATACGCAGTATTTT. As protein: CASSLGASGSTDTQYF.

The rearrangement links TRBV7-2 to TRBJ2-2; D remains unclear. Germline loops: CDR1 SGHTA, CDR2 FQGNSA. V was pared by 4 bases and J by 7 bases, with 10 bases between. This CDR3 is 13 amino acids long. The CDR3 spells CASSSFYLGELFF. Written as DNA, the CDR3 is TGTGCCAGCAGCTCCTTTTATCTCGGGGAGCTGTTTTTT.

V is TRBV4-3 and J is TRBJ1-4, with no clear D. This CDR3 has 15 amino acids. The V end lost 2 bases, the J end lost 0 bases, and 7 bases lay between the germline ends. From germline, CDR1 is LGHNA and CDR2 YSLEER. DNA of the CDR3: TGCGCCAGCAGCCAAAACAGTGCAACTAATGAAAAACTGTTTTTT. It is translated as CASSQNSATNEKLFF.

This chain uses TRBV11-2 with TRBJ2-7; weak D call: TRBD1 (5 bases). The CDR3 consists of 14 residues. Trimming removed 5 bases from V and 3 bases from J, with 14 bases in between. From germline, CDR1 is SGHAT and CDR2 FQNNGV. This chain's CDR3 is CASSPRVWNYEQYF. The CDR3 DNA sequence: TGTGCCAGCAGCCCCAGGGTATGGAACTACGAGCAGTACTTC.

V gene TRBV4-2 combines with J gene TRBJ1-5, with a possible D match to TRBD1 (6 bases). CDR3 length: 14 amino acids. Germline lookup yields CDR1 LGHNA and CDR2 YNFKEQ. V gave up 0 bases and J gave up 6 bases, with 9 bases separating them. CDR3 DNA sequence: TGTGCCAGCAGCCAAGAGAGGGGGGGTCAGCCCCAGCATTTT. Amino acid sequence: CASSQERGGQPQHF.

V usage is TRBV19 and J usage is TRBJ1-5; the match to TRBD1 covers 7 bases. This CDR3 has 14 amino acids. From germline, CDR1 is LNHDA and CDR2 SQIVND (reference sequence). V shed 4 bases, J shed 5 bases, and the junction held 5 bases outside the gene matches. CDR3: CASSNTGVDQPQHF. CDR3 nucleotide sequence: TGTGCCAGTAGTAACACAGGGGTTGATCAGCCCCAGCATTTT.

The chain carries TRBV5-4 and TRBJ1-2; D is uncertain. Between the trimmed V and J ends, which lost 4 bases and 2 bases, there was a span of 12 bases. Germline V CDR1 and CDR2: SGHNT, YYREEE (reference sequence). CDR3 length: 14 amino acids. The CDR3 nucleotides read TGTGCCAGCAGCCCGACCGGGAGGAACTATGGCTACACCTTC. The encoded protein is CASSPTGRNYGYTF.

The chain is built from TRBV7-6 and TRBJ2-1; the match to TRBD1 covers 7 bases. The CDR3 loop spans 14 amino acids. Germline V gene lookup returns CDR1 SGHVS and CDR2 FNYEAQ. The V gene end was trimmed by 5 bases and the J gene end by 6 bases; junction bases not matched to a gene: 7. This chain's CDR3 is CASSLPDRFNEQFF. CDR3 nucleotide sequence: TGTGCCAGCAGCCTACCGGACAGGTTCAATGAGCAGTTCTTC.

The J gene is TRBJ2-7, the V gene TRBV10-3, with 8 nucleotides matching TRBD1. The CDR3 runs 15 residues. Germline values: CDR1 ENHRY, CDR2 SYGVKD. J lost 4 bases, V lost 3 bases, and 8 bases had no gene match. The CDR3 nucleotides read TGTGCCATCAGTGACCCTGGGACAGGACGATACGAGCAGTACTTC. This sequence encodes CAISDPGTGRYEQYF.

The chain links TRBV5-6 to TRBJ1-3; the match to TRBD1 covers 7 bases. V was clipped by 2 bases and J by 2 bases; unmatched bases: 4. In germline, CDR1 is SGHDT, CDR2 YYEEEE. This CDR3 is built from 15 residues. DNA for the CDR3: TGTGCCAGCAGCTTTTACAGGGGCCCTGGAAACACCATATATTTT. Its translation is CASSFYRGPGNTIYF.

To note about this clone: Other DNA sequences from this sample encode an identical CDR3 as well. The rearrangement joins TRBV29-1 to TRBJ2-1, with 11 bases matching TRBD2. The CDR3 is 15 amino acids. Germline V gives CDR1 SQVTM, CDR2 ANQGSEA. V lost 1 base, J lost 4 bases, and 3 bases stayed unmatched. CDR3 DNA: TGCAGCGTTGAAGCGACTAGCGGGGTTTACAATGAGCAGTTCTTC. It encodes CSVEATSGVYNEQFF.

V gene TRBV5-6 combines with J gene TRBJ1-5, with D hard to call. There are 14 residues in the CDR3. Trimming shortened V by 1 base and J by 7 bases, and 12 bases separated the two germline ends. Germline-derived CDR1 and CDR2 are SGHDT and YYEEEE. The DNA for the CDR3 is TGTGCCAGCAGCTTGCAAGCCGGGAGGCAGCCCCAGCATTTT. Amino acid sequence: CASSLQAGRQPQHF.

This clone was counted between two and nine times. This chain links TRBV4-2 with TRBJ2-7; possible D gene TRBD2, 6 bases. The CDR3 consists of 19 residues. The V and J ends lost 8 bases and 2 bases respectively, with 31 bases between them. Germline loops: CDR1 LGHNA, CDR2 YNFKEQ. The CDR3 loop reads CASVFLGQDNGRVAYEQYF. CDR3 in DNA: TGTGCCAGCGTATTCCTGGGTCAAGATAACGGGAGAGTCGCCTACGAGCAGTACTTC.

This chain links TRBV10-3 with TRBJ2-1; D may be TRBD2 (7 bases). The ends were cut back, 1 base at V and 10 bases at J, with 17 bases in the middle. Germline V gene sequence: CDR1 ENHRY, CDR2 SYGVKD. This CDR3 contains 15 residues. CDR3 coding DNA: TGTGCCATCAGTGAGTTCGGGGGGCGTAGTGACGAGCAGTTCTTC. Translating gives CAISEFGGRSDEQFF.

CDR3 region: CASSSPGQGGETQYF. The CDR3 DNA is TGTGCCAGCAGCTCGCCTGGACAGGGTGGGGAGACCCAGTACTTC. The V and J genes are TRBV7-6 and TRBJ2-5, with 8 positions matching TRBD1. CDR3 length: 15 amino acids. V was pared by 4 bases and J by 5 bases, with 9 bases of the junction left unmatched. Germline CDR1 is SGHVS and CDR2 is FNYEAQ.

The gene calls are TRBV6-2 or TRBV6-3 and TRBJ1-1; D may be TRBD1 (6 bases). The CDR3 is 14 residues long. Trimming cost V 5 bases and J 4 bases, with 14 bases left between them. Per the germline V gene, CDR1 is MNHEY and CDR2 is SVGEGT. In DNA form, the CDR3 reads TGTGCCAGCAGTCCAAACAGGGTGTCCACTGAAGCTTTCTTT. It specifies CASSPNRVSTEAFF.

This chain connects TRBV6-5 to TRBJ1-5; 12 bases are shared with TRBD1. From germline, CDR1 is MNHEY and CDR2 SVGAGI. Trimming removed 6 bases from V and 7 bases from J; junction bases left unmatched: 7. This CDR3 has 15 amino acids. CDR3 amino acids: CASRGQGARSQPQHF. In DNA, the CDR3 is TGTGCCAGCAGGGGACAGGGGGCGAGGAGCCAGCCCCAGCATTTT.

The gene calls are TRBV19 and TRBJ2-1, with 11 nucleotides matching TRBD2. The CDR3 runs 16 residues. Trimming removed 5 bases from V and 5 bases from J; junction bases left unmatched: 8. Germline V gene sequence: CDR1 LNHDA, CDR2 SQIVND (reference sequence). This CDR3 is CASSSVAGLADNEQFF. CDR3 bases: TGTGCCAGTAGTTCCGTAGCGGGACTAGCGGACAATGAGCAGTTCTTC.

This chain connects TRBV5-1 to TRBJ2-5, with 10 positions matching TRBD2. CDR3 length: 16 amino acids. Trimming at V came to 4 bases and at J to 8 bases, leaving 14 bases not matched to a gene. Germline V gives CDR1 SGHRS, CDR2 YFSETQ. In DNA, the CDR3 is TGCGCCAGCAGCCTAGAAGTAGCGGGAGGCCCGGGAACCCAGTACTTC. Protein product: CASSLEVAGGPGTQYF.

The V gene is TRBV28, the J gene TRBJ2-2; weak D call: TRBD1 (5 bases). V was clipped by 5 bases and J by 5 bases, with 12 bases between them. This CDR3 region has 14 residues. CDR1 is MDHEN, CDR2 SYDVKM, per germline. For the CDR3, the DNA is TGTGCCAGCAGTGTCTCCAGGGTGACCGGGGAGCTGTTTTTT. As protein: CASSVSRVTGELFF.

This clone was detected once. The rearrangement uses TRBV5-1 and TRBJ1-3; D might be TRBD1 (5 bases). This CDR3 has 14 amino acids. V gave up 3 bases and J gave up 0 bases, with 7 bases separating them. Per the germline V gene, CDR1 is SGHRS and CDR2 is YFSETQ. CDR3 residues: CASSSTASGNTIYF. The CDR3 DNA reads as TGCGCCAGCAGCTCGACAGCCTCTGGAAACACCATATATTTT.

The V call is TRBV5-4, the J call TRBJ1-4; D gene uncertain. Germline loops: CDR1 SGHNT, CDR2 YYREEE (reference sequence). CDR3 length equals 16 residues. Trimming stripped 0 bases from V and 0 bases from J, with 9 bases between. The CDR3 DNA follows: TGTGCCAGCAGCTTGGGAGGATTTGCAACTAATGAAAAACTGTTTTTT. Amino acid sequence: CASSLGGFATNEKLFF.

This sequence joins TRBV28 and TRBJ1-1; 7 bases align to TRBD1. Germline V gene lookup returns CDR1 MDHEN and CDR2 SYDVKM. The CDR3 is 15 residues long. V gave up 6 bases and J gave up 7 bases; unmatched junction bases: 14. The CDR3 DNA is TGTGCCAGCAGCTCTCCACAGGGGTTCGCTGATGAAGCTTTCTTT. Translation: CASSSPQGFADEAFF. The whole variable domain, remainder taken from reference TRBV28 and TRBJ1-1, is DVKVTQSSRYLVKRTGEKVFLECVQDMDHENMFWYRQDPGLGLRLIYFSYDVKMKEKGDIPEGYSVSREKKERFSLILESASTNQTSMYLCASSSPQGFADEAFFGQGTRLTVV.